This TCR beta chain appears in the sequencing data of a study of blood T cells in healthy people across ages (dated by TCRdb to 2015 to 2017). A note on the overall study: Template switching captured roughly one uniquely barcoded TCR beta cDNA molecule per two T cells in model experiments. To track age-related changes in TCR beta repertoire diversity, the study relied on deep sequencing normalized with unique cDNA molecular identifiers. Four age groups were formed from the donors: young (average about 16 years), middle-aged (around 40), aged (around 68) and long-lived (less than 85). To avoid experimental bias, donors of different ages were distributed randomly across sequencing lanes. Two additional independent replicas of 1 million unique cDNA reads from the same blood draw were analyzed for two donors (one aged 18 to 30 and one aged 80 or older).

Systemically healthy Caucasian individuals from Russia, approximately 39 in total and aged 6 to 90 years, were included as donors. Each donor gave 8 to 10 milliliters of peripheral blood, collected into EDTA-treated Vacutainer tubes. PBMCs were isolated by Ficoll-Paque density-gradient centrifugation, with at least 7 million obtained per sample. Total RNA, at least 5.5 micrograms per sample, was extracted from PBMCs with Trizol reagent. For every donor, an aliquot of PBMCs went through flow cytometry to measure the percentages of naive CD45RAhigh/CD27high T cells. Receptors were amplified or captured by 5' RACE. The sample was run on an Illumina HiSeq 2500. A second PCR of roughly 7 to 11 cycles was performed with a sample-barcoded 5' primer and a J-beta primer mix. A template-switch 5' adaptor carrying 12 random nucleotides introduced a unique molecular identifier onto each TCR beta cDNA molecule. Each sample yielded at least 2.5 million CDR3-containing paired-end reads. First-strand cDNA synthesis was performed from all RNA using the Mint cDNA synthesis kit, with priming by a TRBC-specific oligonucleotide. Following uracil-DNA glycosylase treatment, all cDNA underwent a first 18-cycle PCR with the universal primers M1SS and BC2_uni_R. Per the authors' processing: For normalization, 1 million high-quality reads were randomly selected from each sample, with every read carrying a distinct molecular identifier. Instead of being binned into consensus sequences, reads with shared molecular identifiers were discarded. MiTCR, set to a Q25 quality threshold and the strictest error-elimination algorithm, was used for CDR3 identification, clonotype clustering and error correction. A nonparametric unseen species model using Euler transformation provided a lower-bound estimate of total TCR beta diversity. In-frame beta chains were kept once TCRdb had trimmed the public reads at Q25 with fastp and called clones with MiXCR. Each entry merges the rows of one CDR3 protein and shows their most common DNA and genes. The V and J calls follow TCRdb's processing rather than the paper's. The sample table records approximately 800,000 distinct CDR3 sequences; approximately 60% of these occur just once. Jointly, the top ten make up 20% to 30% of the sample.

With respect to this clonotype: The target of this receptor is not known. No per-base quality is available; no much larger clone lies one base away.

General study outcomes and caveats: Bulk unsorted PBMC profiling prevented conclusive comparison of naive and antigen-experienced compartments. Estimates of total diversity based on one million sequenced T cells were considered lower bounds and underestimates. Compared with the aged group, the long-lived group had more naive CD4+ T cells, fewer expanded clones and increased TCR diversity, suggesting age selection. The percentage of naive T cells measured by flow cytometry correlated strongly with observed TCR beta diversity. Donor CMV infection status was unknown, potentially confounding age-related changes in expanded clonotypes. As age increased, observed TCR beta diversity per million T cells dropped in a roughly linear way, and a significant reduction was already evident by age about 36.

V loses 1 base of germline sequence and J loses 5 bases, and the interval between the two ends is 11 bases. Based on the germline V gene, the CDR1 and CDR2 sequences are SNHLY and FYNNEI. Taken from cysteine to phenylalanine, the CDR3 has 14 residues. Kept here is only the CDR3 DNA, which spans 42 bases and is read in frame from base 1. The rearranged chain carries TRBV2 and TRBJ1-2; the D gene is perhaps TRBD1, on 5 matching bases. The specimen was blood. This receptor was identified in a man in his forties in good health. The DNA sequence follows: TGTGCCAGCAGTGAAGGGGGGGGAGAATATGGCTACACCTTC. Translation gives CASSEGGGEYGYTF.